The 11 T cell receptor beta chains in this list originate from one sample, sequenced in a study of cytomegalovirus exposure and HLA in healthy donors. Researchers ran the PCR with 60 Vbeta and 13 Jbeta primers. Clones were sequenced by immunoSEQ multiplex PCR, and TCRdb holds only the in-frame ones, with some missing. The repertoire holds some 130,000 clones, with about 80% as singletons. The sequencing input was PBMCs. The source is a boy aged 2 to 10 in good health and CMV-seronegative.

In its sample, this clone was seen once. The chain carries TRBV7-3 and TRBJ2-3, with 8 bases lining up with TRBD2. There are 15 residues in the CDR3. V lost 3 bases, J lost 2 bases, and 4 bases stayed unmatched. Germline CDR1 reads SGHTA; CDR2 reads FQGTGA. This CDR3 reads CASSFSGGVTDTQYF. In DNA form, the CDR3 reads TGTGCCAGCAGCTTCAGCGGGGGAGTCACAGATACGCAGTATTTT. Full variable domain (remainder filled in from reference TRBV7-3 and TRBJ2-3): GAGVSQTPSNKVTEKGKYVELRCDPISGHTALYWYRQSLGQGPEFLIYFQGTGAADDSGLPNDRFFAVRPEGSVSTLKIQRTERGDSAVYLCASSFSGGVTDTQYFGPGTRLTVL.

The chain joins TRBV7-2 to TRBJ1-1; D not resolved. Between the trimmed V and J ends, which lost 0 bases and 1 base, there was a span of 6 bases. CDR1 and CDR2 (germline): SGHTA, FQGNSA. This CDR3 is 14 amino acids long. CDR3 coding DNA: TGTGCCAGCAGCTTAGCTATGTCGAACACTGAAGCTTTCTTT. This gives the protein CASSLAMSNTEAFF.

The chain carries TRBV7-9 and TRBJ1-1; tentative D call: TRBD1 (6 bases). CDR1 SEHNR and CDR2 FQNEAQ come from the germline V gene (reference sequence). The CDR3 runs to 16 residues. V dropped 5 bases and J dropped 0 bases, with 16 bases sitting between them. The CDR3 DNA sequence: TGTGCCAGCAGCCCCCCCCTTGGGGGCCTGAACACTGAAGCTTTCTTT. It encodes CASSPPLGGLNTEAFF. The variable domain in full, completed from reference TRBV7-9 and TRBJ1-1, reads DTGVSQNPRHKITKRGQNVTFRCDPISEHNRLYWYRQTLGQGPEFLTYFQNEAQLEKSRLLSDRFSAERPKGSFSTLEIQRTEQGDSAMYLCASSPPLGGLNTEAFFGQGTRLTVV.

The chain combines TRBV18 with TRBJ1-2; tentative D call: TRBD1 (5 bases). The V and J ends lost 0 bases and 6 bases respectively, with 11 bases between them. The CDR3 totals 14 residues. Germline V gene sequence: CDR1 KGHSH, CDR2 LQKENI. Here the CDR3 reads CASSPPAGGNGYTF. The DNA for the CDR3 is TGTGCCAGCTCACCACCGGCTGGGGGGAATGGCTACACCTTC.

The table lists this clone with a count of one. The rearrangement joins TRBV12-5 to TRBJ2-2, with 9 bases lining up with TRBD1. Per germline, CDR1 LGHNT and CDR2 FRNRAP. The CDR3 is made up of 17 amino acids. The V and J ends lost 1 base and 4 bases, in that order; junction bases with no gene match: 7. CDR3 sequence (DNA): TGTGCTAGTGGTTTGGGCTCGGACAGGGGAGGCACCGGGGAGCTGTTTTTT. This encodes CASGLGSDRGGTGELFF.

The V and J genes are TRBV6-5 and TRBJ2-1, with D possibly being TRBD2 (5 bases). The CDR3 consists of 13 residues. V lost 7 bases, J lost 7 bases, and 14 bases lay in between. Germline V gene data show CDR1 as MNHEY and CDR2 as SVGAGI. The DNA for the CDR3 is TGTGCCAGCAAGTACGAGGGTAGGAATGAGCAGTTCTTC. Protein product: CASKYEGRNEQFF.

This clone was observed a handful of times. The rearrangement joins TRBV10-3 to TRBJ1-1; no clear D. The CDR3 runs 16 residues. Germline V gives CDR1 ENHRY, CDR2 SYGVKD. The ends were cut back, 3 bases at V and 2 bases at J, with 16 bases in the middle. DNA for the CDR3: TGTGCCATCAGTGAAGTAAGAGGAGGGCTTAACACTGAAGCTTTCTTT. Encoded protein: CAISEVRGGLNTEAFF.

This clone showed up just a few times. V and J are TRBV4-2 and TRBJ2-1, with D possibly matching TRBD2 (7 bases). V was trimmed by 3 bases and J by 3 bases, leaving 15 bases between them. This CDR3 is built from 16 residues. The germline V gene encodes CDR1 LGHNA and CDR2 YNFKEQ. CDR3 nucleotide sequence: TGTGCCAGCAGCCAGGACCGGGGGGCCATCTACAATGAGCAGTTCTTC. Its translation is CASSQDRGAIYNEQFF.

This rearrangement joins TRBV6-4 to TRBJ2-1; a possible D gene is TRBD1 (6 bases). Germline assignment: CDR1 MRHNA and CDR2 SNTAGT. V was shortened by 5 bases and J by 3 bases, with 17 bases between the two germline ends. The CDR3 sequence is 16 residues long. DNA of the CDR3: TGTGCCAGCAGTCAAGTAGGGGGAGAACTCTACAATGAGCAGTTCTTC. Its protein product is CASSQVGGELYNEQFF.

CDR3 protein: CASSSLGPYGYTF. CDR3 nucleotide sequence: TGTGCCAGCAGTTCCCTGGGGCCTTATGGCTACACCTTC. V and J are TRBV5-6 and TRBJ1-2; the D gene is possibly TRBD1 (5 bases). V was shortened by 5 bases and J by 5 bases, with 13 bases between the two germline ends. In germline, CDR1 is SGHDT, CDR2 YYEEEE. The CDR3 extends over 13 amino acids.

The rearrangement joins TRBV2 to TRBJ2-5, with TRBD2 identical over 9 bases. This CDR3 has 15 residues. V dropped 6 bases and J dropped 2; count of bases not matched to a gene: 7. Germline V gene lookup returns CDR1 SNHLY and CDR2 FYNNEI. The CDR3 spells CASSQSGRNQETQYF. Written as DNA, the CDR3 is TGTGCCAGCAGCCAGAGCGGGAGGAATCAAGAGACCCAGTACTTC.